The rows below give T cell receptor beta chains drawn from one sample of a study of control samples from healthy donors and cancer patients. Data came from immunoSEQ multiplex PCR; TCRdb stores just in-frame clones and leaves some out. Altogether over 150,000 clones are present, 90% to 95% being singletons, with the ten largest covering approximately 5.7%. Input material: blood. The receptor set was obtained from a man aged 40-49 years in good health. The CDR3 runs from the conserved cysteine through the conserved F or W. A D gene is named only where the DNA matches it firmly. Expanded clones are given a class, and other clones once, few, many or no size at all.

j_call clone_size v_call d_call cdr3_aa cdr3_nt
TRBJ1-2 NA TRBV5-1 NA CASSLSASTGYTF TGCGCCAGCAGCTTATCGGCCTCGACTGGCTACACCTTC
TRBJ1-2 NA TRBV3-1/TRBV3-2 NA CASSHVGQRYGYTF TGTGCCAGCAGCCACGTCGGGCAGCGCTATGGCTACACCTTC
TRBJ1-2 NA TRBV3-1/TRBV3-2 NA CASSQEGVRSYGYTF TGTGCCAGCAGCCAAGAAGGCGTCAGGAGTTATGGCTACACCTTC
TRBJ1-4 NA TRBV7-5 NA CARSLAGGALDKLFF TGTGCCAGAAGCTTAGCAGGGGGGGCCCTGGACAAACTGTTTTTT
TRBJ1-4 NA TRBV4-1 NA CASSQDYPPGLGATNEKLFF TGCGCCAGCAGCCAAGATTACCCCCCAGGTTTGGGGGCAACTAATGAAAAACTGTTTTTT
TRBJ1-1 NA TRBV7-8 TRBD1 CASSSDRDTEAFF TGTGCCAGCAGCTCCGACAGGGACACTGAAGCTTTCTTT
TRBJ2-6 NA TRBV6-5 NA CAIRISTGANVLTF TGTGCCATCCGGATTTCCACTGGGGCCAACGTCCTGACTTTC
TRBJ1-1 once TRBV5-1 NA CASSLEERRNTEAFF TGCGCCAGCAGCTTGGAGGAGAGACGGAACACTGAAGCTTTCTTT
TRBJ1-1 NA TRBV24-1 NA CATRSTGLNTEAFF TGTGCCACCAGGTCGACAGGTCTCAACACTGAAGCTTTCTTT
TRBJ2-2 NA TRBV24-1 NA CATSDRTLTGELFF TGTGCCACCAGTGATCGCACGCTTACCGGGGAGCTGTTTTTT
TRBJ2-3 NA TRBV4-1 NA CASSQEGFHPQSTDTQYF TGCGCCAGCAGCCAAGAGGGCTTCCACCCACAGAGCACAGATACGCAGTATTTT
TRBJ1-3 NA TRBV30 NA CAWSVRFSGNTIYF TGTGCCTGGAGTGTACGGTTTTCTGGAAACACCATATATTTT
TRBJ2-7 NA TRBV27 TRBD2 CASSSLAGGPEQYF TGTGCCAGCAGTTCACTAGCGGGGGGGCCGGAGCAGTACTTC
TRBJ2-5 NA TRBV6-5 NA CASRQGGAWETQYF TGTGCCAGCCGGCAGGGGGGCGCGTGGGAGACCCAGTACTTC
TRBJ1-2 NA TRBV5-1 TRBD1 CASSLLGGADYGYTF TGCGCCAGCAGCTTGCTAGGGGGCGCGGACTATGGCTACACCTTC
TRBJ1-1 once TRBV6-2/TRBV6-3 NA CASSYSVNTEAFF TGTGCCAGCAGTTACTCGGTGAACACTGAAGCTTTCTTT
TRBJ1-6 NA TRBV7-2 TRBD1 CASRSSRDRVNSPLHF TGTGCCAGCAGGTCGTCCCGGGACAGGGTGAACTCACCCCTCCACTTT
TRBJ1-5 NA TRBV7-2 NA CASSLGLNQPQHF TGTGCCAGCAGCCTGGGGCTTAATCAGCCCCAGCATTTT
TRBJ1-2 NA TRBV6-5 NA CASSSAEGQGYGYTF TGTGCCAGCAGCTCTGCCGAGGGGCAAGGCTATGGCTACACCTTC
TRBJ2-7 NA TRBV11-3 NA CATTIRGTGLTGREQYF TGTGCCACCACTATACGGGGAACCGGACTTACGGGGCGCGAGCAGTACTTC
TRBJ2-7 NA TRBV6-5 NA CASSYSYERLSSEQYF TGTGCCAGCAGTTACTCGTACGAGCGGCTCAGCTCCGAGCAGTACTTC
TRBJ2-3 NA TRBV5-1 TRBD2 CASSSPGTSGGADTQYF TGCGCCAGCAGTTCACCCGGGACTAGCGGGGGGGCAGATACGCAGTATTTT
TRBJ2-3 once TRBV5-4 NA CASSLGQRTDTQYF TGTGCCAGCAGCCTAGGACAGCGCACAGATACGCAGTATTTT